Following are 6 T cell receptor beta chains from one sample sequenced in a study of cytomegalovirus exposure and HLA in healthy donors. Both 60 Vbeta primers and 13 Jbeta primers went into the PCR. Sequenced by immunoSEQ multiplex PCR; TCRdb stores in-frame clones only, minus some. The table has about 52,000 clones, 55% to 85% seen once; the top ten hold more than 9%. The sample was PBMCs. The receptors derive from a woman aged 50 to 65 in good health and CMV-seronegative.

This chain links TRBV23-1 with TRBJ1-1, with D possibly matching TRBD1 (6 bases). TRBV23-1 is assigned to the ORF class and has an uncertain function. V was trimmed by 5 bases and J by 4 bases, leaving 20 bases between them. The CDR3 consists of 16 residues. DNA of the CDR3: TGCGCCAGCAGTAGGAGGGGAGGGGGGAGAGGCACTGAAGCTTTCTTT. Its protein is CASSRRGGGRGTEAFF.

The genes are TRBV28 and TRBJ2-7; TRBD2 matches 7 bases. This CDR3 region has 12 residues. The V and J ends lost 9 bases and 2 bases, in that order; junction bases with no gene match: 4. Germline loops: CDR1 MDHEN, CDR2 SYDVKM. The CDR3, as DNA: TGTGCCAGTACTAGCGCCGCCTACGAGCAGTACTTC. Amino acids: CASTSAAYEQYF.

This chain connects TRBV10-3 to TRBJ2-2, with 12 nucleotides matching TRBD2. There are 15 residues in the CDR3. The germline gives CDR1 ENHRY, CDR2 SYGVKD. Trimming removed 8 bases from V and 7 bases from J; junction bases left unmatched: 8. The CDR3: CAIGSSGRADGELFF. CDR3 in DNA: TGTGCCATCGGTTCTAGCGGGAGGGCCGACGGGGAGCTGTTTTTT.

The chain uses TRBV7-9 and TRBJ1-1, with TRBD1 matching over 11 bases. V trimming: 5 bases; J trimming: 4 bases; junction bases outside the gene matches: 3. Germline V gene sequence: CDR1 SEHNR, CDR2 FQNEAQ (reference sequence). The CDR3 consists of 14 residues. DNA of the CDR3: TGTGCCAGCAGCCCCGGGACAGGGGGCACTGAAGCTTTCTTT. Translating gives CASSPGTGGTEAFF. Variable domain in full (rest from reference TRBV7-9 and TRBJ1-1): DTGVSQNPRHKITKRGQNVTFRCDPISEHNRLYWYRQTLGQGPEFLTYFQNEAQLEKSRLLSDRFSAERPKGSFSTLEIQRTEQGDSAMYLCASSPGTGGTEAFFGQGTRLTVV.

The genes are TRBV2 and TRBJ2-2, with 7 bases aligning to TRBD2. Trimming cost V 10 bases and J 2 bases; bases outside gene matches: 10. From germline, CDR1 is SNHLY and CDR2 FYNNEI. CDR3 length: 15 residues. CDR3 amino acids: CATFGGGSNTGELFF. CDR3 DNA: TGTGCCACCTTTGGGGGGGGGAGTAACACCGGGGAGCTGTTTTTT.

Points on this clone: At one end, the junction sequence differs from germline, possibly due to a read error. V gene TRBV6-1 combines with J gene TRBJ2-7, with TRBD2 as a possible D gene (6 bases). The CDR3 is 14 amino acids. Looked up from germline, CDR1 is MNHNS and CDR2 is SASEGT. CDR3: CASRARGSRVPWGF. DNA for the CDR3: TGTGCCAGCAGGGCGCGGGGTTCCAGGGTCCCTTGGGGTTTC.